These 4 T cell receptor beta chains originate from one sample sequenced in a study of cytomegalovirus exposure and HLA in healthy donors. The PCR made use of 60 Vbeta and 13 Jbeta primers. The repertoire was sequenced with immunoSEQ multiplex PCR; TCRdb's copy has only in-frame clones and lacks some. The ten most abundant clones cover about 3% of a sample with approximately 100,000 clones. Sequenced: PBMCs. The receptors were sampled from a man aged 35 to 55 in good health and CMV-seronegative.

V and J are TRBV7-2 and TRBJ1-1, with a weak D call TRBD1 (6 bases). CDR3 size: 16 residues. Germline loops: CDR1 SGHTA, CDR2 FQGNSA. V was trimmed by 4 bases and J by 2 bases, leaving 17 bases between them. The CDR3 is CASSSGHTPLNTEAFF. The CDR3 DNA reads as TGTGCCAGCAGCTCGGGACACACGCCGCTTAACACTGAAGCTTTCTTT.

V gene TRBV2 combines with J gene TRBJ2-1, with D maybe TRBD1 (6 bases). Germline assignment: CDR1 SNHLY and CDR2 FYNNEI. Trimming pared 9 bases from V and 4 bases from J, leaving 16 bases between. The CDR3 runs to 14 residues. The CDR3 nucleotides read TGTGCCAGTTCCGTCCGGACAGCTTACAATGAGCAGTTCTTC. Translation: CASSVRTAYNEQFF.

This chain uses TRBV30 with TRBJ1-2, with a tentative D call TRBD1 (5 bases). Germline lookup yields CDR1 GTSNPN and CDR2 SVGIG (reference sequence). CDR3 size: 12 residues. V lost 3 bases and J lost 6, with 11 bases in between. The CDR3 coding sequence is TGTGCCTGGAGATGGGGGGAGAATGGCTACACCTTC. It yields the protein CAWRWGENGYTF.

The CDR3 nucleotides are TGTGCCAGCAGCTTAGGCGACACAGATACGCAGTATTTT. Amino acid sequence: CASSLGDTDTQYF. The rearrangement joins TRBV11-3 to TRBJ2-3; D is unclear. CDR1 SGHNT and CDR2 YENEEA come from the germline V gene. Between the trimmed V and J ends, which lost 1 base and 2 bases, there was a span of 4 bases. The CDR3 is 13 amino acids.